This TCR beta chain was identified during a study of blood T cell repertoires in COVID-19. About the research overall: The United States, Italy and Spain supplied acute and convalescent COVID-19 samples. T cells, B-cell-depleted T cells, or PBMCs supplied cDNA or gDNA.

The CDR3 contains 16 residues. Germline CDR1 is SNHLY and CDR2 is FYNNEI. The ends were cut back, 1 base at V and 1 base at J, with 10 bases in the middle. This table comes from immunoSEQ multiplex PCR, and its TCRdb copy is limited to in-frame clones, with some not included. Found here are approximately 98,000 clones, about 80% of them singletons; the top ten hold around a sixth. Source material: peripheral blood. This rearrangement joins TRBV2 to TRBJ2-2; the D gene is possibly TRBD2 (6 bases). The source of this sequence is an elderly man with acute or convalescent COVID-19. In DNA form, the CDR3 reads TGTGCCAGCAGTGAAGTAGGGACTTTGAACACCGGGGAGCTGTTTTTT. It codes for CASSEVGTLNTGELFF.